These 24 T cell receptor beta chains were sequenced from one sample in a study of T-cell reconstitution after alpha-beta-depleted transplantation in children. Unique molecular identifiers featured in how the TCRbeta library was prepared. TCRdb reanalysed the PCR reads using MiXCR and keeps one entry per CDR3 protein. The table has 240,000 or so distinct CDR3 sequences, around 12% seen once. This sample comprised PBMCs from the stem cell graft donor, obtained from the stem cell graft. These receptors were collected from a human donor who donated a stem cell graft to a child with acute lymphoblastic leukemia.

As to this clonotype: With a much larger clone just one base away, this may be a read error. V is TRBV6-5 and J is TRBJ1-6; no clear D gene. The CDR3 totals 14 residues. Germline assignment: CDR1 MNHEY and CDR2 SVGAGI. The CDR3 is CASSYEGFNSPLYF. CDR3 DNA sequence: TGTGCCAGCAGTTACGAGGGATTTAATTCACCCCTCTACTTT.

Many counts were recorded for this clonotype. V usage is TRBV29-1 and J usage is TRBJ2-3; D uncertain. The germline V gene encodes CDR1 SQVTM and CDR2 ANQGSEA. Deletions cut 0 bases from V and 2 bases from J, with 9 bases between. CDR3 length: 14 residues. CDR3 coding DNA: TGCAGCGTTGAAGATTGGGCTCCCACAGATACGCAGTATTTT. Translated: CSVEDWAPTDTQYF.

This clonotype was seen ten or more times. This sequence joins TRBV9 and TRBJ2-7; D uncertain. The CDR3 contains 14 residues. Germline V gene lookup returns CDR1 SGDLS and CDR2 YYNGEE. V was trimmed by 0 bases and J by 0 bases, leaving 7 bases between them. The CDR3 coding sequence is TGTGCCAGCAGCGTAGGAGTGGACTCCTACGAGCAGTACTTC. Its protein product is CASSVGVDSYEQYF.

This clonotype was seen many times. The V gene is TRBV12-3 or TRBV12-4, the J gene TRBJ1-3; 7 nucleotides match TRBD1. Trimming took 5 bases from V and 2 from J; bases not matched to a gene: 6. The CDR3 loop spans 15 amino acids. The CDR3 nucleotides are TGTGCCAGCAGTCCCACAGGGGTCGCTGGAAACACCATATATTTT. Translating gives CASSPTGVAGNTIYF.

The chain links TRBV25-1 to TRBJ2-1; a weak D match, TRBD2 (5 bases). The CDR3 runs 16 residues. V dropped 1 base and J dropped 4 bases, with 14 bases sitting between them. Germline V gene lookup returns CDR1 MGHDK and CDR2 SYGVNS. The CDR3 DNA reads as TGTGCCAGCAGTGAATCGGGCGGCGGACTTTACAATGAGCAGTTCTTC. It encodes CASSESGGGLYNEQFF.

Notes on this clonotype: Being one base from a much bigger clone, this may be a read error. The chain recombines TRBV6-2 or TRBV6-3 with TRBJ2-3; D ambiguous. The germline V gene has CDR1 MNHEY and CDR2 SVGEGT. CDR3 length: 19 residues. CDR3 DNA: TGTGCCAGCAGTTACGACGCCCTGTTTTGGACCCCGAACACAGATACGCAGTGTTTT. As protein: CASSYDALFWTPNTDTQCF.

This clonotype was seen repeatedly, ten times or more. The chain employs TRBV19 and TRBJ2-1, with 8 bases lining up with TRBD2. CDR1 and CDR2 (germline): LNHDA, SQIVND (reference sequence). The CDR3 extends over 17 amino acids. The trim removed 4 bases at V and 0 bases at J, leaving 8 bases unmatched. For the CDR3, the DNA is TGTGCCAGTAGTAGGGCGGGAGGACCGAGCTCCTACAATGAGCAGTTCTTC. Its protein product is CASSRAGGPSSYNEQFF.

Note on this clonotype: A much larger clone lies a single base off, so this may be a read error. The chain couples TRBV29-1 to TRBJ2-7; 8 bases map to TRBD1. Germline V CDR1 and CDR2: SQVTM, ANQGSEA. The CDR3 consists of 14 residues. The junction had 10 bases not matched to a gene; V was cut back by 5 bases and J by 4 bases. CDR3 nucleotides: TGCAGCGTTCGGCCGCGACAGGGGCTGTACGAGCAGTACTTC. It is translated as CSVRPRQGLYEQYF.

This chain joins TRBV20-1 and TRBJ2-5; D gene uncertain. Germline assignment: CDR1 DFQATT and CDR2 SNEGSKA (reference sequence). Trimming removed 1 base from V and 7 bases from J, with 19 bases in between. The CDR3 is 15 amino acids. The CDR3 DNA sequence: TGCAGTGCTAGAGGTCTTTCGAGTGACTTAGTGACCCAGTACTTC. This gives the protein CSARGLSSDLVTQYF.

The sample holds many counts of this clonotype. This sequence joins TRBV9 and TRBJ1-1, with a tentative D call TRBD1 (5 bases). Germline V gene sequence: CDR1 SGDLS, CDR2 YYNGEE. The CDR3 is 14 residues long. Trimming shortened V by 0 bases and J by 3 bases, and 9 bases separated the two germline ends. CDR3 protein: CASSVEGDDTEAFF. The CDR3 DNA sequence: TGTGCCAGCAGCGTAGAAGGGGACGACACTGAAGCTTTCTTT.

The chain combines TRBV27 with TRBJ1-2; TRBD1 aligns across 12 bases. The CDR3 spans 15 residues. Germline CDR1 and CDR2: MNHEY and SMNVEV (reference sequence). After removal of 5 bases from V and 6 bases from J, the junction contained 7 bases not matched to a gene. The CDR3 DNA reads TGTGCCAGCAGTATCCCGGGACAGGGGGCAGATGGCTACACCTTC. Translation: CASSIPGQGADGYTF.

This clonotype came up a few times. The CDR3 is CASSLAGETLYEQYF. DNA of the CDR3: TGCGCCAGCAGCTTGGCCGGAGAGACACTTTACGAGCAGTACTTC. The gene calls are TRBV5-1 and TRBJ2-7; D ambiguous. From germline, CDR1 is SGHRS and CDR2 YFSETQ. V was pared by 0 bases and J by 4 bases, with 14 bases between. This CDR3 has 15 amino acids.

This clonotype was seen many times. V is TRBV20-1 and J is TRBJ2-3, with TRBD1 identical over 7 bases. Trimming removed 8 bases from V and 2 bases from J; junction bases left unmatched: 7. Germline V gene sequence: CDR1 DFQATT, CDR2 SNEGSKA (reference sequence). This CDR3 is built from 13 residues. The DNA for the CDR3 is TGCAGTCCAGGGGGTGGCCCCACAGATACGCAGTATTTT. Translating gives CSPGGGPTDTQYF.

There are many counts of this clonotype. The chain links TRBV12-3 or TRBV12-4 to TRBJ1-4, with D unresolved. The CDR3 totals 14 residues. Trimming took 6 bases from V and 0 from J, leaving 8 bases between them. CDR3 in amino acids: CASSLTPTNEKLFF. For the CDR3, the DNA is TGTGCCAGCAGCCTTACACCAACTAATGAAAAACTGTTTTTT.

This clonotype has at least ten counts. V gene TRBV7-9 combines with J gene TRBJ2-1; TRBD2 agrees at 7 bases. Per germline, CDR1 SEHNR and CDR2 FQNEAQ (reference sequence). CDR3 length: 12 residues. The CDR3 here is CALGRVANEQFF. The CDR3 DNA follows: TGTGCACTTGGGAGGGTGGCGAATGAGCAGTTCTTC. Drawing the rest from reference TRBV7-9 and TRBJ2-1, the complete variable domain is DTGVSQNPRHKITKRGQNVTFRCDPISEHNRLYWYRQTLGQGPEFLTYFQNEAQLEKSRLLSDRFSAERPKGSFSTLEIQRTEQGDSAMYLCALGRVANEQFFGPGTRLTVL.

This clonotype was detected only a few times. The genes are TRBV12-3 or TRBV12-4 and TRBJ2-6; TRBD1 matches 10 bases. After removal of 3 bases from V and 3 bases from J, the junction contained 2 bases not matched to a gene. The CDR3 is made up of 16 amino acids. CDR3 DNA: TGTGCCAGCAGTTTGACAGGGGGCCTTGGGGCCAACGTCCTGACTTTC. It codes for CASSLTGGLGANVLTF.

There are many counts of this clonotype. The chain links TRBV9 to TRBJ1-1, with D perhaps TRBD1 (6 bases). The CDR3 runs 14 residues. The V gene's germline CDR1 is SGDLS and CDR2 YYNGEE. The V end lost 1 base, the J end lost 8 bases, and 15 bases lay between the germline ends. Written as DNA, the CDR3 is TGTGCCAGCAGCGTATATCAGGGGAAAACCGAAGCTTTCTTT. Translated, it gives CASSVYQGKTEAFF. Looking up the rest from reference TRBV9 and TRBJ1-1 gives the full variable domain: DSGVTQTPKHLITATGQRVTLRCSPRSGDLSVYWYQQSLDQGLQFLIQYYNGEERAKGNILERFSAQQFPDLHSELNLSSLELGDSALYFCASSVYQGKTEAFFGQGTRLTVV.

J is TRBJ2-5 and V is TRBV7-2; 13 bases match TRBD2. CDR1 and CDR2 from the germline V gene are SGHTA and FQGNSA. The CDR3 is 17 residues long. J gave up 5 bases and V 0 bases, and 6 bases lay outside the gene matches. The CDR3 bases are TGTGCCAGCAGCTTAGCAGGACTAGCGGGAGAGGGGGAGACCCAGTACTTC. Translated, it gives CASSLAGLAGEGETQYF.

This clonotype was detected ten times or more. V and J are TRBV20-1 and TRBJ2-7; D possibly corresponds to TRBD1 (6 bases). The V gene lost 5 bases and the J gene lost 4 bases, with 9 bases spanning the gap. Germline assignment: CDR1 DFQATT and CDR2 SNEGSKA (reference sequence). This CDR3 has 11 residues. The CDR3 nucleotides are TGCAGTGCTGATACAGGGTACGAGCAGTACTTC. Its protein is CSADTGYEQYF.

The sample holds many counts of this clonotype. The V call is TRBV10-3, the J call TRBJ2-7; D not certain. The germline V gene encodes CDR1 ENHRY and CDR2 SYGVKD. The CDR3 runs 13 residues. Trimming shortened V by 0 bases and J by 5 bases, and 8 bases separated the two germline ends. Here the CDR3 DNA reads TGTGCCATCAGTGAGTCATCCTTGGACGAGCAGTACTTC. Translation gives CAISESSLDEQYF.

Ten or more counts support this clonotype. This chain links TRBV5-1 with TRBJ2-2; TRBD1 is a possible D gene (6 bases). The V gene lost 2 bases and the J gene lost 1 base, with 9 bases spanning the gap. The CDR3 totals 15 residues. Germline lookup yields CDR1 SGHRS and CDR2 YFSETQ. CDR3 in DNA: TGCGCCAGCAGCTTTGCGACAGGGAACACCGGGGAGCTGTTTTTT. Protein product: CASSFATGNTGELFF.

The chain links TRBV19 to TRBJ1-1; unclear D gene. The germline V and J ends were trimmed by 3 bases and 4 bases, with 9 bases remaining between them. CDR1 and CDR2 from the germline V gene are LNHDA and SQIVND (reference sequence). The CDR3 has 13 amino acids. In DNA, the CDR3 is TGTGCCAGTAGTATCGTCCTCGGCACTGAAGCTTTCTTT. Translating gives CASSIVLGTEAFF.

This clonotype was seen many times. The genes are TRBV5-1 and TRBJ2-3, with 7 bases aligning to TRBD2. CDR1 and CDR2 (germline): SGHRS, YFSETQ. Trimming at V came to 0 bases and at J to 0 bases, leaving 4 bases not matched to a gene. This CDR3 has 16 amino acids. The CDR3 DNA is TGCGCCAGCAGCTTGGCCCTAGCGGCTAGCACAGATACGCAGTATTTT. It specifies CASSLALAASTDTQYF.

The table lists this clonotype with many counts. V and J are TRBV6-2 or TRBV6-3 and TRBJ1-2, with a possible D match to TRBD1 (5 bases). The CDR3 consists of 12 residues. Trimming stripped 7 bases from V and 4 bases from J, with 10 bases between. Germline V gene data show CDR1 as MNHEY and CDR2 as SVGEGT. The CDR3 region has the DNA TGTGCCAGCACCGGCAGGGTCTATGGCTACACCTTC. Protein product: CASTGRVYGYTF.